The sequence of this TCR beta chain was determined in a study of control samples from healthy donors and cancer patients. Libraries were prepared by immunoSEQ multiplex PCR; TCRdb keeps only in-frame clonotypes and omits some of them. Among around 68,000 clones listed, 83% were seen once. This clone was found a few times. Sequenced: blood. The source of this sequence is a man aged 60-69 years in good health.

In nucleotides, the CDR3 is TGTGCCAGCAGCCCGAAGGGCCCAGGGTTTAATGAGCAGTTCTTC. It encodes CASSPKGPGFNEQFF. The rearrangement links TRBV7-2 to TRBJ2-1, with TRBD1 as a possible D gene (5 bases). The V and J ends lost 5 bases and 7 bases respectively, with 18 bases between them. This CDR3 is 15 amino acids long. CDR1 and CDR2 from the germline V gene are SGHTA and FQGNSA.